A selection of T cell receptor beta chains follows, all from one sample in a study of blood T cell repertoires in COVID-19. The protocol was immunoSEQ multiplex PCR, while the TCRdb copy is restricted to in-frame clones and leaves out a portion. The sample records tens of thousands of clones, 78% being singletons. Sequenced: peripheral blood. The receptor source for this set is a human donor in a cohort sampled during active COVID-19. Each CDR3 is given with its conserved first and last residue. A D gene is named only where the DNA matches it firmly. Only part of the rows carry a size: once, few, many, or a class if the clone is expanded.

cdr3_nt: TGTGCCAGCAGCCAAAGGTCTCATGCGGGGGGCATCGACTATGGCTACACCTTC
cdr3_aa: CASSQRSHAGGIDYGYTF
j_call: TRBJ1-2
d_call: .
clone_size: few
v_call: TRBV3-1/TRBV3-2

cdr3_nt: TGTGCCAGCAGAGGGGGCGGGATCTTGAACACTGAAGCTTTCTTT
cdr3_aa: CASRGGGILNTEAFF
j_call: TRBJ1-1
d_call: TRBD1
clone_size: .
v_call: TRBV6-6

cdr3_nt: TGTGCTAGTGGTTTAGGGGGTTTGGCAGAGACCCAGTACTTC
cdr3_aa: CASGLGGLAETQYF
j_call: TRBJ2-5
d_call: .
clone_size: .
v_call: TRBV12-5

cdr3_nt: TGTGCCTGGAGTGTATCCGCGGGATTCTACAATGAGCAGTTCTTC
cdr3_aa: CAWSVSAGFYNEQFF
j_call: TRBJ2-1
d_call: .
clone_size: .
v_call: TRBV30

cdr3_nt: TGTGCCAGCAGTCCTCCTCAGGGCGGCCCTGAAGCTTTCTTT
cdr3_aa: CASSPPQGGPEAFF
j_call: TRBJ1-1
d_call: .
clone_size: few
v_call: TRBV5-6

cdr3_nt: TGTGCCAGCAGTTTCTACAGGGCCAATGAGCAGTTCTTC
cdr3_aa: CASSFYRANEQFF
j_call: TRBJ2-1
d_call: .
clone_size: .
v_call: TRBV6-2/TRBV6-3

cdr3_nt: TGTGCCAGCAGCCTGTATTGGAGCTTAATGAACACTGAAGCTTTCTTT
cdr3_aa: CASSLYWSLMNTEAFF
j_call: TRBJ1-1
d_call: .
clone_size: few
v_call: TRBV7-9

cdr3_nt: TGTGCCAGCAGTGACTCGTTGCTGGCGGGAGCCGGTAGAGATACGCAGTATTTT
cdr3_aa: CASSDSLLAGAGRDTQYF
j_call: TRBJ2-3
d_call: TRBD2
clone_size: .
v_call: TRBV6-4

cdr3_nt: TGCGCCAGCAGCCAAGAGCAGGGGGCCGTCGGGGAGCTGTTTTTT
cdr3_aa: CASSQEQGAVGELFF
j_call: TRBJ2-2
d_call: TRBD1
clone_size: .
v_call: TRBV4-1

cdr3_nt: TGTGCCAGCAGTCCACGACAGGGATCGGACAATCAGCCCCAGCATTTT
cdr3_aa: CASSPRQGSDNQPQHF
j_call: TRBJ1-5
d_call: TRBD1
clone_size: .
v_call: TRBV27

cdr3_nt: TGTGCCAGCAGCCAAGATCGCGCGGGGGGACCAGATACGCAGTATTTT
cdr3_aa: CASSQDRAGGPDTQYF
j_call: TRBJ2-3
d_call: TRBD2
clone_size: .
v_call: TRBV4-2

cdr3_nt: TGTGCCAGCAGCTTTGCGGGCTGGGGGGACACAGATACGCAGTATTTT
cdr3_aa: CASSFAGWGDTDTQYF
j_call: TRBJ2-3
d_call: .
clone_size: once
v_call: TRBV7-9

cdr3_nt: TGTGCCAGCAGCAAACGACAGGGGATTGATAGCAATCAGCCCCAGCATTTT
cdr3_aa: CASSKRQGIDSNQPQHF
j_call: TRBJ1-5
d_call: .
clone_size: few
v_call: TRBV21-1

cdr3_nt: TGTGCCAGCAGCCAAGGGGGTGGCATTGAGCAGTTCTTC
cdr3_aa: CASSQGGGIEQFF
j_call: TRBJ2-1
d_call: .
clone_size: .
v_call: TRBV7-9

cdr3_nt: TGTGCCAGCAGTCGACCGGGAAACACCATATATTTT
cdr3_aa: CASSRPGNTIYF
j_call: TRBJ1-3
d_call: .
clone_size: once
v_call: TRBV6-6

cdr3_nt: TGTGCCAGCAGCTTAGGGACTAGCGCCACCACAGATACGCAGTATTTT
cdr3_aa: CASSLGTSATTDTQYF
j_call: TRBJ2-3
d_call: TRBD2
clone_size: .
v_call: TRBV7-9

cdr3_nt: TGTGCCAGCAGCCGGCGGGATTCCTTGGGGACTAATGAAAAACTGTTTTTT
cdr3_aa: CASSRRDSLGTNEKLFF
j_call: TRBJ1-4
d_call: .
clone_size: .
v_call: TRBV7-9

cdr3_nt: TGTGCCACCAGCATGCGTTCGGGGGAAGCTTTCTTT
cdr3_aa: CATSMRSGEAFF
j_call: TRBJ1-1
d_call: .
clone_size: few
v_call: TRBV15

cdr3_nt: TGTGCCAGCAGCAAGTCTAGCGGGGGCCAGAATGAGCAGTTCTTC
cdr3_aa: CASSKSSGGQNEQFF
j_call: TRBJ2-1
d_call: TRBD2
clone_size: .
v_call: TRBV7-3

cdr3_nt: TGTGCCAGCAGTTTAGGACGAGCGGGGGATGGGGGCAATCAGCCCCAGCATTTT
cdr3_aa: CASSLGRAGDGGNQPQHF
j_call: TRBJ1-5
d_call: .
clone_size: .
v_call: TRBV27

cdr3_nt: TGTGCCAGCAGCTTAGTTGCGGGGGTGACAGATACGCAGTATTTT
cdr3_aa: CASSLVAGVTDTQYF
j_call: TRBJ2-3
d_call: TRBD2
clone_size: .
v_call: TRBV7-6

cdr3_nt: TGTGCCAGCAGTGAAACAGGTGTCAATGAGCAGTTCTTC
cdr3_aa: CASSETGVNEQFF
j_call: TRBJ2-1
d_call: .
clone_size: once
v_call: TRBV6-1

cdr3_nt: TGTGCCAGCAGTGACACCCAGGCAGCTAACTATGGCTACACCTTC
cdr3_aa: CASSDTQAANYGYTF
j_call: TRBJ1-2
d_call: .
clone_size: .
v_call: TRBV2

cdr3_nt: TGTGCCAGCGGAAACGGGGGATCCTACGAGCAGTACTTC
cdr3_aa: CASGNGGSYEQYF
j_call: TRBJ2-7
d_call: .
clone_size: .
v_call: TRBV6-5

cdr3_nt: TGTGCCAGCAGTTACTACCGGGACTCCACCGGGGAGCTGTTTTTT
cdr3_aa: CASSYYRDSTGELFF
j_call: TRBJ2-2
d_call: .
clone_size: .
v_call: TRBV6-8

cdr3_nt: TGTGCCAGCAGCCCCTGGGCGGGGCCCACGAACACCGGGGAGCTGTTTTTT
cdr3_aa: CASSPWAGPTNTGELFF
j_call: TRBJ2-2
d_call: .
clone_size: large
v_call: TRBV9

cdr3_nt: TGTGCCAGCAGTCCGGGACTGGGCTATGGCTACACCTTC
cdr3_aa: CASSPGLGYGYTF
j_call: TRBJ1-2
d_call: .
clone_size: .
v_call: TRBV12-3/TRBV12-4

cdr3_nt: TGTGCCAGTAGTATGCGGTCAGGGGGCGCGATCTCTTCGGGCTACACCTTC
cdr3_aa: CASSMRSGGAISSGYTF
j_call: TRBJ1-2
d_call: TRBD1
clone_size: .
v_call: TRBV19

cdr3_nt: TGTGCCAGCAGTCTAAGACAGGGCAGTCGCAATGAGCAGTTCTTC
cdr3_aa: CASSLRQGSRNEQFF
j_call: TRBJ2-1
d_call: TRBD1
clone_size: .
v_call: TRBV2

cdr3_nt: TGCGCCAGCAGCGCGGTCTCCACCTACAATGAGCAGTTCTTC
cdr3_aa: CASSAVSTYNEQFF
j_call: TRBJ2-1
d_call: .
clone_size: .
v_call: TRBV5-1

cdr3_nt: TGTGCCAGCAGCCTCGGACAGGGGTGGACAGATACGCAGTATTTT
cdr3_aa: CASSLGQGWTDTQYF
j_call: TRBJ2-3
d_call: TRBD1
clone_size: .
v_call: TRBV14

cdr3_nt: TGTGCCAGCAGTTTGTACGCCAGGGGTGCAACTAATGAAAAACTGTTTTTT
cdr3_aa: CASSLYARGATNEKLFF
j_call: TRBJ1-4
d_call: .
clone_size: .
v_call: TRBV28

cdr3_nt: TGTGTCACAACCAGGGGCATGGGTGGCTACACCTTC
cdr3_aa: CVTTRGMGGYTF
j_call: TRBJ1-2
d_call: .
clone_size: once
v_call: TRBV6-6

cdr3_nt: TGTGCCAGCAGTGCTCGGAGCGGCTGGGAGACCCAGTACTTC
cdr3_aa: CASSARSGWETQYF
j_call: TRBJ2-5
d_call: .
clone_size: .
v_call: TRBV2

cdr3_nt: TGTGCCAGCAGTCTCATAGCGGGAGGGGCAGAGACCCAGTACTTC
cdr3_aa: CASSLIAGGAETQYF
j_call: TRBJ2-5
d_call: TRBD2
clone_size: .
v_call: TRBV27

cdr3_nt: TGCGCCAGCAGCATTCTAGCGGGGAGTGGAGATACGCAGTATTTT
cdr3_aa: CASSILAGSGDTQYF
j_call: TRBJ2-3
d_call: TRBD2
clone_size: .
v_call: TRBV5-1

cdr3_nt: TGTGCCAGCAGTCCTCCGATCTCACAAACGCAGTATTTT
cdr3_aa: CASSPPISQTQYF
j_call: TRBJ2-3
d_call: .
clone_size: .
v_call: TRBV6-5

cdr3_nt: TGTGCCAGCAGTTACGCCGCGGGCGGGAACACCGGGGAGCTGTTTTTT
cdr3_aa: CASSYAAGGNTGELFF
j_call: TRBJ2-2
d_call: .
clone_size: .
v_call: TRBV6-2/TRBV6-3

cdr3_nt: TGTGCCAGCAGCTTCCGGGACAGGGACACTGAAGCTTTCTTT
cdr3_aa: CASSFRDRDTEAFF
j_call: TRBJ1-1
d_call: TRBD1
clone_size: .
v_call: TRBV13

cdr3_nt: TGTGCCAGCAGCCCGAGGGCGGGCACTGAAGCTTTCTTT
cdr3_aa: CASSPRAGTEAFF
j_call: TRBJ1-1
d_call: .
clone_size: .
v_call: TRBV6-6

cdr3_nt: TGTGCCAGCAGCTTTTCTCTCAGGGACACAGATACGCAGTATTTT
cdr3_aa: CASSFSLRDTDTQYF
j_call: TRBJ2-3
d_call: .
clone_size: many
v_call: TRBV5-4

cdr3_nt: TGCGCCAGCAGCCTGACAGGGGGAGGCGGAGAGCAGTACTTC
cdr3_aa: CASSLTGGGGEQYF
j_call: TRBJ2-7
d_call: TRBD1
clone_size: .
v_call: TRBV5-1

cdr3_nt: TGTGCCAGCAGTTCAACAGGGGGATCTAATGAAAAACTGTTTTTT
cdr3_aa: CASSSTGGSNEKLFF
j_call: TRBJ1-4
d_call: TRBD1
clone_size: .
v_call: TRBV6-5

cdr3_nt: TGTGCCAGCAGCTTGGTCCCATCTGGGGCCAACGTCCTGACTTTC
cdr3_aa: CASSLVPSGANVLTF
j_call: TRBJ2-6
d_call: .
clone_size: .
v_call: TRBV5-4

cdr3_nt: TGTGCCAGCAGCTTGGGGGGGCCCGATGAGCAGTTCTTC
cdr3_aa: CASSLGGPDEQFF
j_call: TRBJ2-1
d_call: .
clone_size: .
v_call: TRBV5-4

cdr3_nt: TGTGCCAGCAGCGTAGGCCCGGCAGATACGCAGTATTTT
cdr3_aa: CASSVGPADTQYF
j_call: TRBJ2-3
d_call: .
clone_size: .
v_call: TRBV9

cdr3_nt: TGTGCCAGTGCAAGGGGGCTGGCTGAAGCTTTCTTT
cdr3_aa: CASARGLAEAFF
j_call: TRBJ1-1
d_call: TRBD1
clone_size: .
v_call: TRBV19

cdr3_nt: TGTGCCAGCCTGGACATCTACAATGAGCAGTTCTTC
cdr3_aa: CASLDIYNEQFF
j_call: TRBJ2-1
d_call: .
clone_size: once
v_call: TRBV7-9

cdr3_nt: TGTGCCAGCAGCAGATTGGACAGACAGAACACTGAAGCTTTCTTT
cdr3_aa: CASSRLDRQNTEAFF
j_call: TRBJ1-1
d_call: .
clone_size: .
v_call: TRBV5-4

cdr3_nt: TGTGCCAGCAGCCCTGGACAGTCCGATGGCTACACCTTC
cdr3_aa: CASSPGQSDGYTF
j_call: TRBJ1-2
d_call: .
clone_size: once
v_call: TRBV5-6

cdr3_nt: TGTGCCAGCAGTGAATACGGTGAAGCTTTCTTT
cdr3_aa: CASSEYGEAFF
j_call: TRBJ1-1
d_call: .
clone_size: .
v_call: TRBV25-1

cdr3_nt: TGTGCCAGCAGTCCAGCAGGGGGCACTTTTCAGCCCCAGCATTTT
cdr3_aa: CASSPAGGTFQPQHF
j_call: TRBJ1-5
d_call: TRBD1
clone_size: .
v_call: TRBV28